The 6 T cell receptor beta chains below come from one sample, sequenced in a study of T cells in Graves' hyperthyroidism and ophthalmopathy. RNA transcripts were the template for amplifying TCR beta CDR3 regions. A first-round RT-PCR of the TCR CDR3 used the HTBI primer set. TCRdb re-called the multiplex PCR reads with MiXCR, one entry per CDR3 protein. The table has a few hundred thousand distinct CDR3 sequences, roughly a sixth seen once; the top ten hold 2.5% to 4%. The sequenced sample was blood. Receptors were obtained from a woman aged 40 to 55 with Graves' ophthalmopathy.

This clonotype came up many times. The chain has TRBV24-1 and TRBJ2-7; D might be TRBD1 or TRBD2, each matching 5 bases. V lost 3 bases, J lost 3 bases, and 11 bases lay in between. Germline assignment: CDR1 KGHDR and CDR2 SFDVKD. CDR3 length: 14 residues. CDR3 in amino acids: CATSDHRDGYEQYF. The CDR3 DNA follows: TGTGCCACCAGTGATCACCGGGACGGCTACGAGCAGTACTTC.

This clonotype was counted at least ten times. The chain combines TRBV20-1 with TRBJ2-3; D is perhaps TRBD2 (6 bases). V lost 4 bases to trimming and J lost 5 bases, with 16 bases between them. CDR3 length: 14 residues. Germline V gene data show CDR1 as DFQATT and CDR2 as SNEGSKA (reference sequence). The CDR3 region is CSAIAGPERDTQYF. CDR3 coding DNA: TGCAGTGCTATTGCGGGGCCCGAGAGAGATACGCAGTATTTT.

This clonotype was detected only a few times. The chain joins TRBV5-1 to TRBJ1-5, with 9 bases matching TRBD1. This CDR3 region has 14 residues. Trimming at V came to 4 bases and at J to 8 bases, leaving 7 bases not matched to a gene. Germline-derived CDR1 and CDR2 are SGHRS and YFSETQ. The CDR3 DNA sequence: TGCGCCAGCAGCCCGGACAGGGGAGTTGAGCCCCAGCATTTT. This sequence encodes CASSPDRGVEPQHF.

The table lists this clonotype with many counts. The V gene is TRBV2, the J gene TRBJ2-1; 10 bases line up with TRBD2. Germline V CDR1 and CDR2: SNHLY, FYNNEI. Trimming removed 6 bases from V and 10 bases from J; junction bases left unmatched: 9. There are 14 residues in the CDR3. CDR3 DNA sequence: TGTGCCAGCAGGGGGACTAGCGAGATGAGGGAGCAGTTCTTC. This encodes CASRGTSEMREQFF.

There are a few counts of this clonotype. V and J are TRBV10-3 and TRBJ2-1; 12 nucleotides line up with TRBD2. This CDR3 has 19 amino acids. The germline CDR1 and CDR2 sequences are ENHRY and SYGVKD. V lost 0 bases, J lost 9 bases, and 15 bases stayed unmatched. The CDR3 DNA sequence: TGTGCCATCAGTGAGTCGAGAGCCCCCACTAGCGGGAGGATCGGTGAGCAGTTCTTC. The encoded protein is CAISESRAPTSGRIGEQFF.

The CDR3 nucleotides are TGTGCCAGCAGTTACGGGCAGGGGAGGAACACCATATATTTT. Amino acids: CASSYGQGRNTIYF. The chain employs TRBV6-6 and TRBJ1-3; the D gene is possibly TRBD1 (6 bases). In germline, CDR1 is MNHNY, CDR2 SVGAGI (reference sequence). The CDR3 has 14 residues. The V end lost 2 bases, the J end lost 7 bases, and 12 bases lay between the germline ends.